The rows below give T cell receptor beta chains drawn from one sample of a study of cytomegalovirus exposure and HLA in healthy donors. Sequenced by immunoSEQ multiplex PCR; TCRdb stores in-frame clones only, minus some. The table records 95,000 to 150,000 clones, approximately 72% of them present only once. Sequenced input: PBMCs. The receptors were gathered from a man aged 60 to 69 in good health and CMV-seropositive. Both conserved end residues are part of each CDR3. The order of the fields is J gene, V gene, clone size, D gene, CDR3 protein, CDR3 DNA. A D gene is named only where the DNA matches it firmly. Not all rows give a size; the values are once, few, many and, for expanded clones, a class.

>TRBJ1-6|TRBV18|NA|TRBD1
CASSPRDSFYSPLHF
TGTGCCAGCTCACCACGGGACAGTTTCTATTCACCCCTCCACTTT
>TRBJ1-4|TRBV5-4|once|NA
CASSLGGAATNEKLFF
TGTGCCAGCAGCTTGGGGGGAGCTGCAACTAATGAAAAACTGTTTTTT
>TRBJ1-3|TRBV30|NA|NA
CAWTVLSGNTIYF
TGTGCCTGGACCGTACTCTCTGGAAACACCATATATTTT
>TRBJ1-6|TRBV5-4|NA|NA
CASSQALMPGTPLHF
TGTGCCAGCAGCCAAGCGCTGATGCCGGGGACACCCCTCCACTTT
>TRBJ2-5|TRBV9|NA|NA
CASSVAQQETQYF
TGTGCCAGCAGCGTAGCTCAGCAAGAGACCCAGTACTTC
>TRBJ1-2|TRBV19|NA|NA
CASSMAGTGLYGYTF
TGTGCCAGTAGTATGGCCGGAACAGGGCTCTATGGCTACACCTTC
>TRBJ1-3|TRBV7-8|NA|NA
CASSPHRVPGNTIYF
TGTGCCAGCAGCCCCCACAGGGTCCCTGGAAACACCATATATTTT
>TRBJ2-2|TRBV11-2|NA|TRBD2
CASSWGLAVVVDTGELFF
TGTGCCAGCAGTTGGGGACTAGCGGTGGTGGTAGACACCGGGGAGCTGTTTTTT
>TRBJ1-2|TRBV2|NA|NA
CASSDRGPSYGYTF
TGTGCCAGCAGTGACAGGGGCCCATCTTATGGCTACACCTTC
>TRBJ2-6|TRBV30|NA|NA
CAWSVGGSGANGLTF
TGTGCCTGGAGTGTGGGAGGCTCTGGGGCCAACGGCCTGACTTTC
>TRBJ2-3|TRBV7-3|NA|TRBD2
CASSLTGGEGDTQYF
TGTGCCAGCAGCTTAACGGGTGGGGAGGGCGATACGCAGTATTTT
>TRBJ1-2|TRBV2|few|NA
CASSQPGTDYGYTF
TGTGCCAGCAGCCAACCCGGGACTGACTATGGCTACACCTTC
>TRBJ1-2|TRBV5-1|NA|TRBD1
CASSLAGTGKGLNGYTF
TGCGCCAGCAGCTTGGCCGGGACAGGGAAGGGTCTAAATGGCTACACCTTC
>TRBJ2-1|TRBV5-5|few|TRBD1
CASSIAGGSYNEQFF
TGTGCCAGCAGCATAGCAGGGGGCTCCTACAATGAGCAGTTCTTC
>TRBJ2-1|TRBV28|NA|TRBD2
CASSPLRGDSYNEQFF
TGTGCCAGCAGTCCGTTACGGGGGGACTCCTACAATGAGCAGTTCTTC
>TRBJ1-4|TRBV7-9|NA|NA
CASSLEGGAYEKLFF
TGTGCCAGCAGCTTAGAAGGGGGGGCTTATGAAAAACTGTTTTTT
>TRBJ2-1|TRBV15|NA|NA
CATSRDKGPGLLSYNEQFF
TGTGCCACCAGCAGAGATAAGGGACCGGGACTCCTTTCCTACAATGAGCAGTTCTTC
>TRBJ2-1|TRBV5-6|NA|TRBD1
CASSRGTGEGNEQFF
TGTGCCAGCAGTCGCGGGACAGGGGAAGGCAATGAGCAGTTCTTC
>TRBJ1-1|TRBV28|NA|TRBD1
CASSQGGAGAEAFF
TGTGCCAGCAGTCAGGGGGGCGCGGGTGCCGAAGCTTTCTTT
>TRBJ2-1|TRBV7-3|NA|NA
CASSLGQGYNEQFF
TGTGCCAGCAGCTTAGGTCAGGGCTACAATGAGCAGTTCTTC
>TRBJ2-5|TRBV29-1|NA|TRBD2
CSVLAGGETQYF
TGCAGCGTTTTAGCGGGAGGCGAGACCCAGTACTTC
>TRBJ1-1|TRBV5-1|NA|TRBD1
CASSLGQGRSTEAFF
TGCGCCAGCAGCTTGGGACAGGGGAGAAGTACTGAAGCTTTCTTT
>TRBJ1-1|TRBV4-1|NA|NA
CASSHPGSGTDNTEAFF
TGCGCCAGCAGCCACCCCGGGAGCGGAACTGATAACACTGAAGCTTTCTTT
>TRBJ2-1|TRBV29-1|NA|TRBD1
CSSLGGEWNEQFF
TGCAGCTCGCTAGGGGGCGAGTGGAATGAGCAGTTCTTC
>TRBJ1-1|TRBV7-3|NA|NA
CASSRDSNTEAFF
TGTGCCAGCAGCCGGGATTCGAACACTGAAGCTTTCTTT
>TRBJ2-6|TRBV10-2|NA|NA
CASSESRGTGANVLTF
TGCGCCAGCAGTGAGTCTAGGGGAACTGGGGCCAACGTCCTGACTTTC